What follows are 23 T cell receptor beta chains derived from one specimen sequenced in a study of T cells in women clearing cervical HPV infection. The protocol was immunoSEQ multiplex PCR, while the TCRdb copy is restricted to in-frame clones and leaves out a portion. This table lists tens of thousands of clones. Material: blood buffy coat. These TCRs come from a woman aged 18-70 years with a cervical HPV16 infection that either progressed to CIN3+ or cleared (not recorded which).

In the case of this clone: The DNA ends 3 residues before the CDR3 does, and the rest of the CDR3 is filled in from the germline J gene. V and J are TRBV5-1 and TRBJ1-2; tentatively, D is TRBD1 (6 bases). The CDR3 is 14 amino acids. CDR1 and CDR2 (germline): SGHRS, YFSETQ. V lost 0 bases, J lost 0 bases, and 6 bases lay in between. CDR3 DNA, as far as it was read: TGCGCCAGCAGCTTGGGGACAGCTAACTATGGC. This codes for CASSLGTANYG. The entire CDR3 protein reads CASSLGTANYGYTF.

A word on this clone: The read terminates 3 residues before the CDR3 end, so the remaining end is supplied by the germline J gene. V and J are TRBV20-1 and TRBJ2-3; D is undetermined. Germline CDR1 reads DFQATT; CDR2 reads SNEGSKA (reference sequence). Trimming removed 1 base from V and 4 bases from J, with 3 bases in between. This CDR3 has 11 amino acids. The CDR3 sequence is CSARVSDTQYF. The CDR3 DNA, read in part, is TGCAGTGCTAGAGTCTCAGATACG.

A word on this clone: Read data end 3 residues before the CDR3 end; the end is taken from the germline J gene. The chain has TRBV2 and TRBJ2-1; TRBD1 matches at 11 bases. Germline values: CDR1 SNHLY, CDR2 FYNNEI. There are 15 residues in the CDR3. The V gene end was trimmed by 5 bases and the J gene end by 4 bases; junction bases not matched to a gene: 4. CDR3 amino acids: CASSPGQGAYNEQFF. Incomplete CDR3 DNA: TGTGCCAGCAGTCCCGGACAGGGGGCTTACAATGAG. The full variable domain, completed using reference TRBV2 and TRBJ2-1, is EPEVTQTPSHQVTQMGQEVILRCVPISNHLYFYWYRQILGQKVEFLVSFYNNEISEKSEIFDDQFSVERPDGSNFTLKIRSTKLEDSAMYFCASSPGQGAYNEQFFGPGTRLTVL.

A note on this clone: The read comes to an end 3 residues before the CDR3 does, leaving the germline J gene to fill in the end. The genes are TRBV7-9 and TRBJ2-3, with D uncertain. The CDR3 is made up of 13 amino acids. V shed 7 bases and J shed 4 bases, with 12 bases lying between them. Germline V CDR1 and CDR2: SEHNR, FQNEAQ (reference sequence). The CDR3 bases that were read are TGTGCCAGCACCCCCTGGGCTGCAGATACG. Translation gives CASTPWAADT. The whole CDR3 is CASTPWAADTQYF.

Turning to this clone: The read gets to within 3 residues of the CDR3 end, and the germline J gene fills in the rest. The chain has TRBV30 and TRBJ2-2; 8 bases fit TRBD1. Germline V gene lookup returns CDR1 GTSNPN and CDR2 SVGIG (reference sequence). The V gene end was trimmed by 3 bases and the J gene end by 4 bases; junction bases not matched to a gene: 1. The CDR3 length is 13 residues. Incomplete CDR3 DNA: TGTGCCTGGAGCACAGGGGGCACCGGGGAG. Translated: CAWSTGGTGE. The entire CDR3 protein is CAWSTGGTGELFF.

On this clone: Read data end 3 residues before the CDR3 end; the end is taken from the germline J gene. The chain is built from TRBV11-3 and TRBJ1-2, with 7 bases identical to TRBD1. CDR3 length: 13 amino acids. V lost 5 bases and J lost 4; bases outside the gene matches: 4. Germline assignment: CDR1 SGHNT and CDR2 YENEEA. The CDR3 loop is CASSPGQVYGYTF. The sequenced CDR3 bases are TGTGCCAGCAGCCCCGGACAGGTCTATGGC. The whole variable domain, remainder taken from reference TRBV11-3 and TRBJ1-2, is EAGVVQSPRYKIIEKKQPVAFWCNPISGHNTLYWYLQNLGQGPELLIRYENEEAVDDSQLPKDRFSAERLKGVDSTLKIQPAELGDSAVYLCASSPGQVYGYTFGSGTRLTVV.

As to this clone: The read ends 3 residues early relative to the CDR3; the germline J gene fills the gap. The J gene is TRBJ2-3, the V gene TRBV19; 12 bases agree with TRBD1. Germline CDR1 and CDR2: LNHDA and SQIVND (reference sequence). The CDR3 length is 13 residues. V was pared by 10 bases and J by 4 bases, with 3 bases of the junction left unmatched. Here the CDR3 reads CATGTGGADTQYF. The sequenced part of the CDR3 DNA is TGTGCCACAGGGACAGGGGGCGCAGATACG.

CDR3 residues: CASQGRTEAFF. The sequenced CDR3 bases are TGTGCCAGCCAGGGTCGGACTGAA. The chain recombines TRBV7-9 with TRBJ1-1, with D perhaps TRBD1 (5 bases). The read gets to within 3 residues of the CDR3 end, and the germline J gene fills in the rest. This CDR3 region has 11 residues. V was clipped by 8 bases and J by 5 bases, with 9 bases between them. Germline CDR1 and CDR2: SEHNR and FQNEAQ (reference sequence).

About this clone itself: One end of the junction does not line up with germline, which may come from a read error. The read halts 3 residues ahead of the CDR3 end, with the missing end drawn from the germline J gene. The rearrangement links TRBV4-2 to TRBJ2-7, with 7 bases identical to TRBD1. CDR3 length equals 16 residues. Germline CDR1 LGHNA, CDR2 YNFKEQ. The CDR3 sequence is CASSQEKTGSNYEQYF. The CDR3 bases that were read are TGCGCCAGCAGTCAGGAAAAGACAGGGTCGAACTACGAG.

As to this clone: The sequenced fragment ends 3 residues before the CDR3 boundary, so the rest is inferred from the germline J gene. The chain couples TRBV10-1 to TRBJ2-5, with D possibly being TRBD1 (5 bases). Germline assignment: CDR1 WNHNN and CDR2 SYGVQD (reference sequence). Deletions cut 0 bases from V and 4 bases from J, with 9 bases between. The length of the CDR3 is 14 residues. CDR3 amino acids: CASSESGAGETQYF. The sequenced part of the CDR3 DNA is TGCGCCAGCAGTGAGTCAGGGGCCGGAGAGACC.

Regarding this clone: The read stops 3 residues short of the end of the CDR3; the missing end is completed from the germline J gene. The sample holds other DNA sequences that translate to the same CDR3. V gene TRBV19 combines with J gene TRBJ1-4; 12 bases are shared with TRBD1. V lost 3 bases and J lost 3; bases outside the gene matches: 5. Germline-derived CDR1 and CDR2 are LNHDA and SQIVND (reference sequence). This CDR3 comprises 17 residues. The sequenced part of the CDR3 DNA is TGTGCCAGTAGTATCGGGACAGGGGGCGCAGCTAATGAAAAA. It is translated as CASSIGTGGAANEK. The CDR3 in its entirety is CASSIGTGGAANEKLFF.

Details on this clone: The read ends 3 residues shy of where the CDR3 ends; the end is completed using the germline J gene. The rearrangement joins TRBV20-1 to TRBJ2-1, with TRBD2 as a possible D gene (6 bases). Trimming left V 5 bases short and J 5 bases short, with 13 bases between. The germline CDR1 and CDR2 sequences are DFQATT and SNEGSKA (reference sequence). The CDR3 contains 13 residues. The CDR3 loop reads CSAPITSHNEQFF. CDR3 DNA, as far as it was read: TGCAGTGCTCCCATTACTAGCCACAATGAG.

Remarks on this clone: From the germline J gene comes the end of the CDR3, since the read stops 3 residues before it. V is TRBV19 and J is TRBJ1-2; 7 bases match TRBD1. Germline lookup yields CDR1 LNHDA and CDR2 SQIVND (reference sequence). This CDR3 contains 15 residues. V gave up 0 bases and J gave up 5 bases; unmatched junction bases: 6. The CDR3 protein is CASSIDQGVRYGYTF. CDR3 DNA (partial): TGTGCCAGTAGTATAGACCAGGGGGTCAGGTATGGC.

CDR3 DNA, as far as it was read: TGCGCCAGCACCCTAGGTACAGGAGTAACCTACGAG. Protein product: CASTLGTGVTYE. In full, the CDR3 is CASTLGTGVTYEQYF. The rearrangement links TRBV5-1 to TRBJ2-7, with D possibly matching TRBD1 (5 bases). The read finishes 3 residues shy of the CDR3 end, and the germline J gene is used to complete it. The CDR3 spans 15 residues. Germline V lookup: CDR1 SGHRS, CDR2 YFSETQ. Trimming removed 6 bases from V and 2 bases from J, with 18 bases in between.

Comment on this clone: The read finishes 3 residues shy of the CDR3 end, and the germline J gene is used to complete it. This sequence joins TRBV5-1 and TRBJ2-4; TRBD2 matches 7 bases. This CDR3 spans 14 amino acids. The V segment lost 0 bases and the J segment 8 bases; nucleotides outside the gene matches: 5. Germline V gene lookup returns CDR1 SGHRS and CDR2 YFSETQ. This chain's CDR3 is CASSLGRESYIQYF. Incomplete CDR3 DNA: TGCGCCAGCAGCTTGGGGCGGGAGAGCTACATT. The whole variable domain, filled in from reference TRBV5-1 and TRBJ2-4, reads KAGVTQTPRYLIKTRGQQVTLSCSPISGHRSVSWYQQTPGQGLQFLFEYFSETQRNKGNFPGRFSGRQFSNSRSEMNVSTLELGDSALYLCASSLGRESYIQYFGAGTRLSVL.

Concerning this clone itself: Coverage ceases 3 residues before the CDR3 finishes, and the germline J gene fills in the end. The chain is built from TRBV29-1 and TRBJ2-3; 8 bases line up with TRBD1. The CDR3 has 13 residues. CDR1 SQVTM and CDR2 ANQGSEA come from the germline V gene. The trim removed 5 bases at V and 5 bases at J, leaving 6 bases unmatched. CDR3 DNA, as far as it was read: TGCAGCGTTAGGACAGGGACAGGAGATACG. Its translation: CSVRTGTGDT. The full CDR3 is CSVRTGTGDTQYF.

Points on this clone: Read sequence stops 3 residues before the CDR3 end, and the germline J gene provides the missing end. This chain joins TRBV5-1 and TRBJ2-2; D remains ambiguous. This CDR3 is 15 amino acids long. Germline V gene data show CDR1 as SGHRS and CDR2 as YFSETQ. The V end was cut by 4 bases, the J end by 0 bases, with 10 bases between. Here the CDR3 reads CASSLTPANTGELFF. Incomplete CDR3 DNA: TGCGCCAGCAGCCTGACTCCTGCGAACACCGGGGAG.

A remark on this clone: Read data end 3 residues before the CDR3 end; the end is taken from the germline J gene. This chain links TRBV6-2 or TRBV6-3 with TRBJ1-5, with D possibly being TRBD1 (5 bases). CDR3 length: 15 amino acids. The V gene lost 6 bases and the J gene lost 0 bases, with 12 bases spanning the gap. Per germline, CDR1 MNHEY and CDR2 SVGEGT. The CDR3: CASSQDTHSNQPQHF. The CDR3 DNA, read in part, is TGTGCCAGCAGCCAGGACACACATAGCAATCAGCCC.

Notes on this clone: The CDR3 is cut off 3 residues early in the read; its end comes from the germline J gene. This chain uses TRBV6-1 with TRBJ2-3, with 9 bases identical to TRBD1. The ends lost 4 bases at V and 4 bases at J; junction bases unmatched: 9. The germline CDR1 and CDR2 sequences are MNHNS and SASEGT. CDR3 length: 16 amino acids. This CDR3 is CASSALTGGTADTQYF. The DNA read from the CDR3 is TGTGCCAGCAGTGCATTGACAGGGGGTACGGCAGATACG.

Comment on this clone: The read is 3 residues too short to cover the CDR3 end, so that end is filled in from the germline J gene. The genes are TRBV5-6 and TRBJ2-7; D is uncertain. Trimming pared 2 bases from V and 0 bases from J, leaving 6 bases between. Germline CDR1 and CDR2: SGHDT and YYEEEE. The CDR3 runs to 13 residues. Incomplete CDR3 DNA: TGTGCCAGCAGCTTTTACAGCTCCTACGAG. It encodes CASSFYSSYE. The entire CDR3 protein is CASSFYSSYEQYF.

The covered CDR3 bases are TGCAGTGCTAGAGATGGCGCAGGGAGCTCCTACAATGAG. This encodes CSARDGAGSSYNE. The entire CDR3 reads CSARDGAGSSYNEQFF. The V and J genes are TRBV20-1 and TRBJ2-1, with D perhaps assigned TRBD1 or TRBD2 (5 bases each). The read terminates 3 residues ahead of where the CDR3 ends, so the germline J gene completes it. The CDR3 runs 16 residues. Germline lookup yields CDR1 DFQATT and CDR2 SNEGSKA (reference sequence). V lost 0 bases, J lost 0 bases, and 12 bases lay in between.

Points on this clone: The DNA ends 3 residues before the CDR3 does, and the rest of the CDR3 is filled in from the germline J gene. The genes are TRBV5-1 and TRBJ2-3, with 11 nucleotides matching TRBD2. Looked up from germline, CDR1 is SGHRS and CDR2 is YFSETQ. CDR3 length: 15 amino acids. The junction had 6 bases not matched to a gene; V was cut back by 4 bases and J by 5 bases. CDR3 bases read: TGCGCCAGCAGCGACACTAGCGGGAGTGGAGATACG. It translates to CASSDTSGSGDT. The complete CDR3 sequence is CASSDTSGSGDTQYF.

With respect to this clone: The read stops 3 residues short of the end of the CDR3; the missing end is completed from the germline J gene. The gene calls are TRBV29-1 and TRBJ1-5, with 7 bases identical to TRBD1. In germline, CDR1 is SQVTM, CDR2 ANQGSEA. This CDR3 comprises 14 residues. V trimming: 4 bases; J trimming: 7 bases; junction bases outside the gene matches: 10. The CDR3 spells CSVAYGTELQPQHF. CDR3 DNA, as far as it was read: TGCAGCGTTGCATACGGGACAGAGCTCCAGCCC.